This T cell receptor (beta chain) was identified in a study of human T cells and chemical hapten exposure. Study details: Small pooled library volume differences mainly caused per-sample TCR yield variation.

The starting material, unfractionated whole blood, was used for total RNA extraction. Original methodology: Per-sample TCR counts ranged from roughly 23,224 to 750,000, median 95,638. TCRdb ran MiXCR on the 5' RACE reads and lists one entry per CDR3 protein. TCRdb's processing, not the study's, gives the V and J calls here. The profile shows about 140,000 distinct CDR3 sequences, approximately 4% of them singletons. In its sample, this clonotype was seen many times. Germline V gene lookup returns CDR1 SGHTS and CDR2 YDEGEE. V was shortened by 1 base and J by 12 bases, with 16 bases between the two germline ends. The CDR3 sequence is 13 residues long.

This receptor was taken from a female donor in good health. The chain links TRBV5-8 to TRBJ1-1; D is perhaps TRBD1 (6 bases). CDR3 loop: CASSLLDRPTTFF. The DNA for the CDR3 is TGTGCCAGCAGCTTGTTGGACAGACCCACGACTTTCTTT.